This TCR beta chain was identified in a study of cytomegalovirus exposure and HLA in healthy donors. This clone was counted only a few times. The antigen remains unidentified. Trimming cost V 0 bases and J 1 base, with 7 bases left between them. Per germline, CDR1 SGHRS and CDR2 YFSETQ. The length of the CDR3 is 14 residues. Study findings and constraints: Later genetic work tied a missense DCLRE1C variant to beta-chain V and J trimming. Cytomegalovirus association was listed for roughly 160 TCR beta chains. There was a cluster of highly shared sequence variants that was likely a sequencing artifact. The authors excluded some V segments, including TRBV6-2 and TRBV6-3, as indistinguishable.

Researchers ran the PCR with 60 Vbeta and 13 Jbeta primers. Some clones are missing from TCRdb's copy, which holds only in-frame ones; the method was immunoSEQ multiplex PCR. Of 120,000 to 150,000 clones listed, more than 80% are singletons. This clonotype originated in a middle-aged woman in good health and CMV-seropositive. The sequencing sample was made of PBMCs. The V gene is TRBV5-1, the J gene TRBJ1-1; D not certain. The CDR3 reads CASSLGSENTEAFF. As DNA, the CDR3 is TGCGCCAGCAGCTTGGGGTCAGAGAACACTGAAGCTTTCTTT. Supplemented by reference TRBV5-1 and TRBJ1-1, the full variable domain reads KAGVTQTPRYLIKTRGQQVTLSCSPISGHRSVSWYQQTPGQGLQFLFEYFSETQRNKGNFPGRFSGRQFSNSRSEMNVSTLELGDSALYLCASSLGSENTEAFFGQGTRLTVV.